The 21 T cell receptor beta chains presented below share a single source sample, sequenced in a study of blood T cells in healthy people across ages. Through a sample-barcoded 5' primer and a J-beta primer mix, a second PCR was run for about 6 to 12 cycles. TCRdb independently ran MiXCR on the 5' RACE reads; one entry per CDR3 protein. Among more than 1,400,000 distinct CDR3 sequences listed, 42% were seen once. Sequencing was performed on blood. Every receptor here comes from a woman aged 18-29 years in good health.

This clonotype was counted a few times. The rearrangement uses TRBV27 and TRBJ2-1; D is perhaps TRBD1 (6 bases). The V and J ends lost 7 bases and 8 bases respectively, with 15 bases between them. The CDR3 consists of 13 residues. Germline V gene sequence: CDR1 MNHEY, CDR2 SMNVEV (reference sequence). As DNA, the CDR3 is TGTGCCAGCACCCCGGCAGGGGTCCATGAGCAGTTCTTC. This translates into CASTPAGVHEQFF.

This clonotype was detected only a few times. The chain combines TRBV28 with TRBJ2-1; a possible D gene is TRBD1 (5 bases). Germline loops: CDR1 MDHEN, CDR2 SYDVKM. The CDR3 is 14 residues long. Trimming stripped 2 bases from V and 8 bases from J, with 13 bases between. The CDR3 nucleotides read TGTGCCAGCAGTTTAGTTAAAGGGGCCCATGAGCAGTTCTTC. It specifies CASSLVKGAHEQFF. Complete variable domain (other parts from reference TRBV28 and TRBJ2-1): DVKVTQSSRYLVKRTGEKVFLECVQDMDHENMFWYRQDPGLGLRLIYFSYDVKMKEKGDIPEGYSVSREKKERFSLILESASTNQTSMYLCASSLVKGAHEQFFGPGTRLTVL.

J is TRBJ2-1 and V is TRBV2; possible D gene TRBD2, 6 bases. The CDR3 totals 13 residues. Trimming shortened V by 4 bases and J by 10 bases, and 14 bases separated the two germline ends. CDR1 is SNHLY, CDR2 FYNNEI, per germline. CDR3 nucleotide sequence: TGTGCCAGCAGTGGAGGGCCGGGGGACGAGCAGTTCTTC. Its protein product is CASSGGPGDEQFF.

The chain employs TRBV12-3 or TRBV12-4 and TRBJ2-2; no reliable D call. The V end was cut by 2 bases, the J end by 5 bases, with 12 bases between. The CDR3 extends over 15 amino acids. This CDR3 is CASSLIVQSTGELFF. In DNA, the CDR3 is TGTGCCAGCAGTTTAATAGTCCAGTCTACCGGGGAGCTGTTTTTT.

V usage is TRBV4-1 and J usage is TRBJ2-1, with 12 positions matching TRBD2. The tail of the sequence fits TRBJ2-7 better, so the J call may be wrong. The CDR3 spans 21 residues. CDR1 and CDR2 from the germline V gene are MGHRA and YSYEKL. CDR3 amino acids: CASSQGGGLAGNLKSYNEQYF. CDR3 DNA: TGCGCCAGCAGCCAAGGGGGTGGACTAGCGGGAAACCTAAAGTCCTACAATGAGCAGTACTTC.

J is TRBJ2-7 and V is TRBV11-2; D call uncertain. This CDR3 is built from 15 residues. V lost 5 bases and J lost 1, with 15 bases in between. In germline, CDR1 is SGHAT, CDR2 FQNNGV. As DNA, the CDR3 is TGTGCCAGCAGCACAACGACGGGTTCTTCCTACGAGCAGTACTTC. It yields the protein CASSTTTGSSYEQYF.

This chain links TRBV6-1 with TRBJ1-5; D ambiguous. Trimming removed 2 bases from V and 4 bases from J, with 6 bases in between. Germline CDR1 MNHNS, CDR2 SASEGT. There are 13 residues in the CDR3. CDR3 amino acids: CASSENKNQPQHF. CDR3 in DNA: TGTGCCAGCAGTGAAAATAAGAATCAGCCCCAGCATTTT.

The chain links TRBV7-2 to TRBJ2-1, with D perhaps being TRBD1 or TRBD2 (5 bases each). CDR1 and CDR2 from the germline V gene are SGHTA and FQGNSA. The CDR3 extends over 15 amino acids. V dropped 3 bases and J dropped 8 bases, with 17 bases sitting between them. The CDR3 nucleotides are TGTGCCAGCAGCTTCGGGACGCCGAGGGTTGATGAGCAGTTCTTC. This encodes CASSFGTPRVDEQFF.

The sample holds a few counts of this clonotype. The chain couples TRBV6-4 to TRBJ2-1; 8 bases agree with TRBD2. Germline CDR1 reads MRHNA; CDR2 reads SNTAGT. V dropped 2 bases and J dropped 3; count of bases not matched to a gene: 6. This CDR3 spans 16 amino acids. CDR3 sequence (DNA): TGTGCCAGCAGTGACGAGGCTAGCGGGTTCTACAATGAGCAGTTCTTC. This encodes CASSDEASGFYNEQFF.

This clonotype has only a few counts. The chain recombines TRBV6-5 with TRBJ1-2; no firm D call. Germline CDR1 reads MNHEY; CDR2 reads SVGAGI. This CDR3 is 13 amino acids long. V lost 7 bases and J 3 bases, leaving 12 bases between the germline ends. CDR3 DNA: TGTGCCAGCACCACCTTAACCTACTATGGCTACACCTTC. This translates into CASTTLTYYGYTF.

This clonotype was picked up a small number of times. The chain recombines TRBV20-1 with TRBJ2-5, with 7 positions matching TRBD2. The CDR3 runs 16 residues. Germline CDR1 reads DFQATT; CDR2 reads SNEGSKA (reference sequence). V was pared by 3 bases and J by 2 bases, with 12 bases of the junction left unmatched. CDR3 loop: CSASGTTEGLQETQYF. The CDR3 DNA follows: TGCAGTGCTAGCGGGACTACCGAGGGTCTACAAGAGACCCAGTACTTC.

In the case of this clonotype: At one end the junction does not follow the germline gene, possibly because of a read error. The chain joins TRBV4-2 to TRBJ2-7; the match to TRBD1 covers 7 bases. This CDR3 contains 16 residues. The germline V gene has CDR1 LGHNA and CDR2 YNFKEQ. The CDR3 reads CVSSQAMGQSSYEQYF. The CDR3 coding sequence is TGTGTCAGCAGCCAAGCGATGGGACAGAGCTCCTACGAGCAGTACTTC.

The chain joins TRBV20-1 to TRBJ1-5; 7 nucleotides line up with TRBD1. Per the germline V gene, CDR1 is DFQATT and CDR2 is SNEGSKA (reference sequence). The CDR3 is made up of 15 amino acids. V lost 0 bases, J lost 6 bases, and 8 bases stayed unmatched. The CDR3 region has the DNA TGCAGTGCTAGAGATAGCACAGGGGTGACTCAGCCCCAGCATTTT. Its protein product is CSARDSTGVTQPQHF.

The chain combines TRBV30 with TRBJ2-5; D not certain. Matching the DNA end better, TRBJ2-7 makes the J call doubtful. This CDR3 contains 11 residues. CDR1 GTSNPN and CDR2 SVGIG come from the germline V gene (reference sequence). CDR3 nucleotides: TGTGCCTGGAATGGCCCCGACGAGCAGTACTTC. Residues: CAWNGPDEQYF.

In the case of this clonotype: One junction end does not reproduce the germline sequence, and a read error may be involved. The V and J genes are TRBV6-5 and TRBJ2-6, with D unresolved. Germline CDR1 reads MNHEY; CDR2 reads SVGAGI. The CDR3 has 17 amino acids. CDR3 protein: CACSYSGPSSGANVLTF. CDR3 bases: TGTGCCTGCAGTTACTCCGGTCCGAGCTCTGGGGCCAACGTCCTGACTTTC.

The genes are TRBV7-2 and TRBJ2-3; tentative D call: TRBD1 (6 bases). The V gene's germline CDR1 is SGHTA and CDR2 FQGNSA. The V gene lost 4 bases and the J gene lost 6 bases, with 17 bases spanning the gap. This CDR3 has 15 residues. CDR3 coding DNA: TGTGCCAGCAGCTATCGGACAGAGCCAAGGGATACGCAGTATTTT. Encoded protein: CASSYRTEPRDTQYF. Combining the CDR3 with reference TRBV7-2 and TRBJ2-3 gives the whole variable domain GAGVSQSPSNKVTEKGKDVELRCDPISGHTALYWYRQSLGQGLEFLIYFQGNSAPDKSGLPSDRFSAERTGGSVSTLTIQRTQQEDSAVYLCASSYRTEPRDTQYFGPGTRLTVL.

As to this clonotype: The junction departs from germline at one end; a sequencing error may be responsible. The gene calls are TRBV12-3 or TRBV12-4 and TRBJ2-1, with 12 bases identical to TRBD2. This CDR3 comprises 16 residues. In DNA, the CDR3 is TGTGCCAGCACTCATGAACTAGCGGGAGGATTAGATGAGCAGTTTTTC. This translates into CASTHELAGGLDEQFF.

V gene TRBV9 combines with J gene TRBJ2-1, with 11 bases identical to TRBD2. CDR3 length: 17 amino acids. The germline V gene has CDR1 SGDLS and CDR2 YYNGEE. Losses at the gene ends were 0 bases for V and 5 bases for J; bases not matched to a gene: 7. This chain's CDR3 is CASSVGVAGGPHNEQFF. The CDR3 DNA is TGTGCCAGCAGCGTAGGGGTAGCGGGGGGGCCCCACAATGAGCAGTTCTTC.

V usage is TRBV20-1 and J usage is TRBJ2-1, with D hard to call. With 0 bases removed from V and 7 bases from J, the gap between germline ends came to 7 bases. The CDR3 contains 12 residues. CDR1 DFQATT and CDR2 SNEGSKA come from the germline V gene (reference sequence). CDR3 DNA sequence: TGCAGTGCTAGAGATGAAGCGAATGAGCAGTTCTTC. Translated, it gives CSARDEANEQFF.

The CDR3: CSVEVSTSRVTDTQYF. CDR3 DNA sequence: TGCAGCGTTGAAGTGAGCACGAGTCGGGTCACAGATACGCAGTATTTT. This sequence joins TRBV29-1 and TRBJ2-3; D uncertain. Germline CDR1 and CDR2: SQVTM and ANQGSEA. V dropped 1 base and J dropped 2 bases, with 16 bases sitting between them. This CDR3 spans 16 amino acids.

CDR3 loop: CSVEGTASYEAFF. CDR3 DNA sequence: TGCAGCGTTGAAGGGACAGCGTCATATGAAGCTTTCTTT. The chain links TRBV29-1 to TRBJ1-1; D possibly corresponds to TRBD1 (6 bases). Trimming pared 1 base from V and 7 bases from J, leaving 13 bases between. Germline V gives CDR1 SQVTM, CDR2 ANQGSEA. The CDR3 runs 13 residues. The whole variable domain, filled in from reference TRBV29-1 and TRBJ1-1, reads SAVISQKPSRDICQRGTSLTIQCQVDSQVTMMFWYRQQPGQSLTLIATANQGSEATYESGFVIDKFPISRPNLTFSTLTVSNMSPEDSSIYLCSVEGTASYEAFFGQGTRLTVV.